These 3 T cell receptor beta chains share one sample of origin, sequenced in a study of metastatic and nonmetastatic thyroid tumors. Nobody among the patients had been given any treatment before thyroid surgery. TCRdb called clones again from the PCR reads with MiXCR. The sample includes roughly 93,000 clones, approximately 11% of them seen just once. The sequenced sample was blood. These receptors came from a female donor with papillary thyroid cancer or a benign thyroid nodule (not recorded which). Some clones in this sample may be carry-over from other donors' samples.

This clone was counted a few times. The CDR3, as DNA: TGTGCCATCAGTGAGGTTCTAGCGGGAGAGGCCAATGAGCAGTTCTTC. Amino acid sequence: CAISEVLAGEANEQFF. The V and J genes are TRBV10-3 and TRBJ2-1; 10 nucleotides line up with TRBD2. V trimming: 2 bases; J trimming: 6 bases; junction bases outside the gene matches: 7. Germline V gene data show CDR1 as ENHRY and CDR2 as SYGVKD. The CDR3 loop spans 16 amino acids.

This clone showed up many times. The chain is built from TRBV10-3 and TRBJ2-1; a weak D match, TRBD2 (6 bases). This CDR3 is built from 15 residues. Germline lookup yields CDR1 ENHRY and CDR2 SYGVKD. The V end lost 4 bases, the J end lost 0 bases, and 10 bases lay between the germline ends. The CDR3 sequence is CAISALASSYNEQFF. The CDR3 bases are TGTGCCATCAGTGCCCTAGCGAGCTCCTACAATGAGCAGTTCTTC.

This clone was observed at least ten times. This CDR3 reads CSVDGTGGTYNEQFF. For the CDR3, the DNA is TGCAGCGTTGACGGGACAGGGGGTACCTACAATGAGCAGTTCTTC. The J gene is TRBJ2-1, the V gene TRBV29-1; 11 bases align to TRBD1. In germline, CDR1 is SQVTM, CDR2 ANQGSEA. V gave up 3 bases and J gave up 2 bases; unmatched junction bases: 3. The CDR3 has 15 amino acids.